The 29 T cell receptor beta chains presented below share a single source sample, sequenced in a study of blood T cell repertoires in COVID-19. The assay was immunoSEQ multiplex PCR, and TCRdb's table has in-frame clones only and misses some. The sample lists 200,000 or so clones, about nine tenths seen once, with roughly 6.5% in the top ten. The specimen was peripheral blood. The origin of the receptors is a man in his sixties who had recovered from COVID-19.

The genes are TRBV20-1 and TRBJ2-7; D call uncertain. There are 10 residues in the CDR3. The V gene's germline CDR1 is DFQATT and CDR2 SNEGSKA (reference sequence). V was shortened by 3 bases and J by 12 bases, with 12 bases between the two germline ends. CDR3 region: CSARAVVRYF. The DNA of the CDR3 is TGCAGTGCTAGGGCTGTGGTACGGTACTTC.

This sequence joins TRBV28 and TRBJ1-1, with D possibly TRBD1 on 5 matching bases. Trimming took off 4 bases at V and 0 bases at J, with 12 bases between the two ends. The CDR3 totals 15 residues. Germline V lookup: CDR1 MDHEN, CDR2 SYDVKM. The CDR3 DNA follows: TGTGCCAGCAGTTCCGGGGGAGCTATGAACACTGAAGCTTTCTTT. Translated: CASSSGGAMNTEAFF.

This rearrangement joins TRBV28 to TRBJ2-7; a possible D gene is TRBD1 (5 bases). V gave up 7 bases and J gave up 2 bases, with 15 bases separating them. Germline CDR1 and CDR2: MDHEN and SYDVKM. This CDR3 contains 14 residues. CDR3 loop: CASIPQGGAYEQYF. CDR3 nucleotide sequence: TGTGCCAGCATCCCCCAGGGTGGGGCCTACGAGCAGTACTTC.

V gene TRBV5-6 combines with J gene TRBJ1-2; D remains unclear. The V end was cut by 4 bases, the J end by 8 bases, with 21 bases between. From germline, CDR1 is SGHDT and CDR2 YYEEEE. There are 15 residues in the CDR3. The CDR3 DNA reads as TGTGCCAGCAGCCCTTATCAGACTTTTCGCTTAGGCTACACCTTC. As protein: CASSPYQTFRLGYTF.

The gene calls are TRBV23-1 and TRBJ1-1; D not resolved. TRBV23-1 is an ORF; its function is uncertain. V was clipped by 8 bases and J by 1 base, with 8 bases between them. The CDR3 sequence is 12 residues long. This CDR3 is CASHTENTEAFF. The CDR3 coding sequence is TGCGCCAGCCATACAGAGAACACTGAAGCTTTCTTT.

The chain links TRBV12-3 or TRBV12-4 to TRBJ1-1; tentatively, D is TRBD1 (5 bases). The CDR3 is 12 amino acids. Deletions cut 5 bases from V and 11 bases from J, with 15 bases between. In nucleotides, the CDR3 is TGTGCCAGCAGTCGTTCCGGGACTGTGGCTTTCTTT. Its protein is CASSRSGTVAFF.

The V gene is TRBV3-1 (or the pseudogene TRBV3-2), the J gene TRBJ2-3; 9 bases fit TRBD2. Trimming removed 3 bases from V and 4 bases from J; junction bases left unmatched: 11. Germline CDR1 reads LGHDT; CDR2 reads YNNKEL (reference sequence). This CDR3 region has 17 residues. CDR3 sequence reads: CASSQRGGTTKADTQYF. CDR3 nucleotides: TGTGCCAGCAGCCAGCGGGGGGGGACCACCAAGGCAGATACGCAGTATTTT.

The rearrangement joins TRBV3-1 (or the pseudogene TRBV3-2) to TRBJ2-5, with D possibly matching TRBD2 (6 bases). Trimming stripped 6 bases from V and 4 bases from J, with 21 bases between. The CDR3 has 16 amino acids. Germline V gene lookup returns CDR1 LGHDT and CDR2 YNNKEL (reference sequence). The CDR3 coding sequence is TGTGCCAGCAGGGCAATCGGGGGAAGTTGGGGAGAGACCCAGTACTTC. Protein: CASRAIGGSWGETQYF.

CDR3 protein: CASSLSGQGVRAFF. The CDR3, as DNA: TGTGCCAGCAGTTTATCGGGGCAGGGGGTTCGAGCTTTCTTT. V and J are TRBV27 and TRBJ1-1, with TRBD1 matching over 7 bases. Germline trimming cut 0 bases from V and 10 bases from J; bases unmatched to any gene: 8. Looked up from germline, CDR1 is MNHEY and CDR2 is SMNVEV (reference sequence). The CDR3 sequence is 14 residues long.

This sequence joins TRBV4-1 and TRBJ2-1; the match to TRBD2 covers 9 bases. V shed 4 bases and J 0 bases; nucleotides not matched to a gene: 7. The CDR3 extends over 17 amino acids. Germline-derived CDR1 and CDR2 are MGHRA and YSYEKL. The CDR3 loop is CASSPGLAKSSYNEQFF. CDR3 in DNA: TGCGCCAGCAGCCCGGGACTAGCCAAGAGCTCCTACAATGAGCAGTTCTTC.

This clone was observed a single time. The CDR3 protein is CSGSGWDTEAFF. As DNA, the CDR3 is TGCAGCGGTAGCGGGTGGGACACTGAAGCTTTCTTT. The V and J genes are TRBV29-1 and TRBJ1-1; D unresolved. Trimming removed 7 bases at V and 3 bases at J, with 12 bases between. The CDR3 is made up of 12 amino acids. CDR1 is SQVTM, CDR2 ANQGSEA, per germline.

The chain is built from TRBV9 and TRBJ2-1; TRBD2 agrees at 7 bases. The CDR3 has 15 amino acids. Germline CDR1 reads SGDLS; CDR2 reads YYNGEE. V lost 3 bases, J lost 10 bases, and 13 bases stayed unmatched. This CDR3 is CASSEGRAPSQEQFF. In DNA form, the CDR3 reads TGTGCCAGCAGCGAAGGGAGGGCTCCCTCCCAGGAGCAGTTCTTC.

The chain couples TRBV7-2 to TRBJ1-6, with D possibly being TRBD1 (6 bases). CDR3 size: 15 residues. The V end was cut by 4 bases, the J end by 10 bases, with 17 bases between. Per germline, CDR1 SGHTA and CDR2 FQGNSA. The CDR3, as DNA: TGTGCCAGCAGCTGGGCGGGGGGGGCTGTGTCACCCCTCCACTTT. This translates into CASSWAGGAVSPLHF.

CDR3 DNA sequence: TGTGCCAGCAATTCGAGGGGGACTAGCGATAAAGAGACCCAGTACTTC. It specifies CASNSRGTSDKETQYF. V usage is TRBV28 and J usage is TRBJ2-5; 10 nucleotides line up with TRBD2. Germline CDR1 and CDR2: MDHEN and SYDVKM. This CDR3 is built from 16 residues. The V gene end was trimmed by 7 bases and the J gene end by 3 bases; junction bases not matched to a gene: 11. Combining the CDR3 with reference TRBV28 and TRBJ2-5 gives the whole variable domain DVKVTQSSRYLVKRTGEKVFLECVQDMDHENMFWYRQDPGLGLRLIYFSYDVKMKEKGDIPEGYSVSREKKERFSLILESASTNQTSMYLCASNSRGTSDKETQYFGPGTRLLVL.

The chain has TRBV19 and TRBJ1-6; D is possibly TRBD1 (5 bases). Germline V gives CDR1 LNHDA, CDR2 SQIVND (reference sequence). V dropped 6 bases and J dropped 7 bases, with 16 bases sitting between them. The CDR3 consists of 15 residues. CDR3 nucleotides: TGTGCCAGTAGGAAAGACAGCGAGGCGAATTCACCCCTCCACTTT. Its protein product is CASRKDSEANSPLHF.

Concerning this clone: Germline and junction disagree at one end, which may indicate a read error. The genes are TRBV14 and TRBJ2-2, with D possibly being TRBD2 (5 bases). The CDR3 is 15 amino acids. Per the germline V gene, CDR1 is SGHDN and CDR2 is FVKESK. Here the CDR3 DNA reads TGTGCCAGCAGCCAAGACTCTGCGCGGTCCGGGGAGTTGTTTTTT. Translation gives CASSQDSARSGELFF.

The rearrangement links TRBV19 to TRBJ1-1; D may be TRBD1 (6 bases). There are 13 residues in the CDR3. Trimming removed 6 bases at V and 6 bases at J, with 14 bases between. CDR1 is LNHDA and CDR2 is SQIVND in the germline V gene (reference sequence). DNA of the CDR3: TGTGCCAGTAGCCTACAGGGCAACCCTGAAGCTTTCTTT. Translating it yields CASSLQGNPEAFF.

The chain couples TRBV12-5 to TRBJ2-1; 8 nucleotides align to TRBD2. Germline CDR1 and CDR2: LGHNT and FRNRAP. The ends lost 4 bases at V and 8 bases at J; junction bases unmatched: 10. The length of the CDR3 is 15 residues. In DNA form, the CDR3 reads TGTGCTAGTGGTTCGGGGACTAGAGGCGGGGATGAGCAGTTCTTC. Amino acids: CASGSGTRGGDEQFF.

For the CDR3, the DNA is TGTGCCAGTAGTATTGGGGCTGGACAACCCATCTCCTACGAGCAGTACTTC. It encodes CASSIGAGQPISYEQYF. The chain is built from TRBV19 and TRBJ2-7, with D maybe TRBD1 (5 bases). V was pared by 3 bases and J by 0 bases, with 18 bases between. The CDR3 sequence is 17 residues long. Germline lookup yields CDR1 LNHDA and CDR2 SQIVND (reference sequence).

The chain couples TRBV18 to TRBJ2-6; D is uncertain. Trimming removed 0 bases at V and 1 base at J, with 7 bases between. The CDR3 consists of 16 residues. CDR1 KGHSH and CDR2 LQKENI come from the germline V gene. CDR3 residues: CASSPPSGSGANVLTF. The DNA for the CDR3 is TGTGCCAGCTCACCACCGTCGGGTTCTGGGGCCAACGTCCTGACTTTC.

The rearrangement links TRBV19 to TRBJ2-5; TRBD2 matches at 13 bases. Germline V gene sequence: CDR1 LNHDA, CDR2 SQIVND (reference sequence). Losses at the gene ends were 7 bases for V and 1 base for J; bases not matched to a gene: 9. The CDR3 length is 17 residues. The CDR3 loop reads CASTHIWTSGGQETQYF. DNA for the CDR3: TGTGCCAGTACCCATATCTGGACTAGCGGGGGCCAAGAGACCCAGTACTTC.

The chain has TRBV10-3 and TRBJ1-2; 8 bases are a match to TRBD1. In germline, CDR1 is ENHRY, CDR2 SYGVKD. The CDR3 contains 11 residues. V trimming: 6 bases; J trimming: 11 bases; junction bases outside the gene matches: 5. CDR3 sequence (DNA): TGTGCCATCAGCCGGACAGGGTGGTACACCTTC. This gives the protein CAISRTGWYTF.

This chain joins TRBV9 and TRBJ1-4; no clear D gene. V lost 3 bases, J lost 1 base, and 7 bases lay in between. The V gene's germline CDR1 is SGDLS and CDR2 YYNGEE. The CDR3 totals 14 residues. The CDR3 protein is CASSAEGTNEKLFF. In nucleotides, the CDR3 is TGTGCCAGCAGCGCCGAGGGAACTAATGAAAAACTGTTTTTT.

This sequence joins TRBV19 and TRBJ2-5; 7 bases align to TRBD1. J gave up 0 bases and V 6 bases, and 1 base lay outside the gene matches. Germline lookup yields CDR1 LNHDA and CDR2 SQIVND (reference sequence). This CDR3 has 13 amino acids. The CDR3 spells CASRGTDQETQYF. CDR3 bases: TGTGCCAGTAGGGGGACAGACCAAGAGACCCAGTACTTC.

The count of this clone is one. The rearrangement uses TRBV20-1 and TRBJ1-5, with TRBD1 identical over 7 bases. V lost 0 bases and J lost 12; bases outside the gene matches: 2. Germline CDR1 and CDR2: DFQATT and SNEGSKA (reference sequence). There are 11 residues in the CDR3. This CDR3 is CSARDTGDQHF. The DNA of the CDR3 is TGCAGTGCTAGAGATACAGGGGACCAGCATTTT.

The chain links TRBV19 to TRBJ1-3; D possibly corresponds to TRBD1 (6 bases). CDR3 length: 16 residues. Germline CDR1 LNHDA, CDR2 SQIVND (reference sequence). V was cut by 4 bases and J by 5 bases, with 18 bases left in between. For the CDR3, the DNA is TGTGCCAGTAGTACTCCAGGGGAACAACTGCGAAACACCATATATTTT. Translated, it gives CASSTPGEQLRNTIYF.

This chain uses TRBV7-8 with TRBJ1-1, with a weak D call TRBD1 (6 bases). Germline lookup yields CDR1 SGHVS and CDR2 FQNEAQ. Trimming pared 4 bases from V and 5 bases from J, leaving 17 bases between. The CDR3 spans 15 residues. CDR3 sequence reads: CASSSVGGGGTEAFF. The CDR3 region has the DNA TGTGCCAGCAGCTCCGTCGGGGGGGGCGGGACTGAAGCTTTCTTT.

CDR3 nucleotides: TGTGCCAGCAGCCCCCGACTAGCGGGGGGGACTAGCACAGATACGCAGTATTTT. This gives the protein CASSPRLAGGTSTDTQYF. The chain combines TRBV9 with TRBJ2-3; TRBD2 aligns across 14 bases. The ends lost 4 bases at V and 0 bases at J; junction bases unmatched: 7. This CDR3 is 18 amino acids long. In germline, CDR1 is SGDLS, CDR2 YYNGEE.

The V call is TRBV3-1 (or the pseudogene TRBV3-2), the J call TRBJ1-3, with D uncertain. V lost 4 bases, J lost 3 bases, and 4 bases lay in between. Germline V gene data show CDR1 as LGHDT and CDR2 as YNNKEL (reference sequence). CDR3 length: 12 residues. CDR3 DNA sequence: TGTGCCAGCAGCCCCATTGGAAACACCATATATTTT. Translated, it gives CASSPIGNTIYF.